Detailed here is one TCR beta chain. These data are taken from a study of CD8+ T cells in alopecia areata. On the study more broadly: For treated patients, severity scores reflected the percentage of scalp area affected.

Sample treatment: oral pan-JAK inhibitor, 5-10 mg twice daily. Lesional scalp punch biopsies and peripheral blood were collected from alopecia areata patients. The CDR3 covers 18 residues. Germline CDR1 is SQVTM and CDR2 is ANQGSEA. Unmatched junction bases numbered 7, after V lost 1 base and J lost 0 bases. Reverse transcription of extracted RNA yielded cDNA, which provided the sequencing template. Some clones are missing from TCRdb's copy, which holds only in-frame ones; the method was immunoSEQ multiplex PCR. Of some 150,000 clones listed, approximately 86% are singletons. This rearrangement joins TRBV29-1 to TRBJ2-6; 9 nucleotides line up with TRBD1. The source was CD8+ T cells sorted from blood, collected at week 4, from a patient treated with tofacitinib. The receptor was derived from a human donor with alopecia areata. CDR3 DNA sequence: TGCAGCGTTGAAGGCCGGGACAGGGATCCCTCTGGGGCCAACGTCCTGACTTTC. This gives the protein CSVEGRDRDPSGANVLTF.